Shown below are 29 T cell receptor beta chains from a single sample sequenced in a study of molecular identifiers for immune sequencing clone quantification. TCRdb ran MiXCR on the PCR reads and lists one entry per CDR3 protein. This table holds 460,000 or so distinct CDR3 sequences, about 21% found once. Sequencing was carried out using naive CD8+ T cells from blood, with Jurkat cell RNA spiked in. Subset meaning: FACS-sorted CD8+CD4-CCR7+CD45RA+ naive T cells. These receptors originate from a human donor in good health. Some libraries in this study had Jurkat cell RNA spiked in.

The table lists this clonotype with many counts. J is TRBJ2-1 and V is TRBV11-2; possibly TRBD2 for D (5 bases). CDR1 and CDR2 (germline): SGHAT, FQNNGV. The CDR3 is 16 amino acids. Trimming took off 6 bases at V and 2 bases at J, with 17 bases between the two ends. CDR3 amino acids: CASSSRESPPYNEQFF. DNA of the CDR3: TGTGCCAGCAGTTCAAGGGAGTCCCCCCCCTACAATGAGCAGTTCTTC.

This clonotype has a count of ten or more. This sequence joins TRBV6-5 and TRBJ2-7; possibly TRBD1 or TRBD2 for D (5 bases each). The germline V gene has CDR1 MNHEY and CDR2 SVGAGI. Trimming removed 10 bases from V and 2 bases from J, with 21 bases in between. The CDR3 contains 15 residues. The DNA of the CDR3 is TGTGCCAACAGCTCTCCCGGGGCCTCGACCTACGAGCAGTACTTC. Protein product: CANSSPGASTYEQYF.

This clonotype was observed many times. The chain couples TRBV29-1 to TRBJ1-1; 7 bases match TRBD1. V shed 0 bases and J 11 bases; nucleotides not matched to a gene: 6. The CDR3 has 12 amino acids. Per the germline V gene, CDR1 is SQVTM and CDR2 is ANQGSEA. The CDR3 region is CSVEDNGTEAFF. In DNA form, the CDR3 reads TGCAGCGTTGAAGATAATGGGACAGAGGCTTTCTTT.

V is TRBV7-2 and J is TRBJ2-1; 8 bases are a match to TRBD2. The J segment lost 7 bases and the V segment lost 5 bases, leaving 10 bases of the junction unmatched. The germline gives CDR1 SGHTA, CDR2 FQGNSA. This CDR3 has 15 residues. DNA of the CDR3: TGTGCCAGCAGCCCCACTAGCGGTGCTAGGAATGAGCAGTTCTTC. This translates into CASSPTSGARNEQFF.

The chain employs TRBV20-1 and TRBJ2-7, with unresolved D. Looked up from germline, CDR1 is DFQATT and CDR2 is SNEGSKA (reference sequence). CDR3 length: 13 residues. Trimming took 0 bases from V and 4 from J, leaving 10 bases between them. CDR3 bases: TGCAGTGCTAGAGATCTGTCTGGGTACGAGCAGTACTTC. Translating gives CSARDLSGYEQYF.

This clonotype has just a few counts. The chain joins TRBV11-2 to TRBJ2-3; no reliable D call. V was pared by 3 bases and J by 5 bases, with 15 bases between. The CDR3 covers 15 residues. Germline V gene lookup returns CDR1 SGHAT and CDR2 FQNNGV. CDR3 in amino acids: CASSFTTAPGDTQYF. The CDR3 nucleotides read TGTGCCAGCAGCTTTACGACCGCGCCGGGAGATACGCAGTATTTT.

The chain links TRBV4-3 to TRBJ2-3, with unresolved D. This CDR3 has 15 residues. The V gene's germline CDR1 is LGHNA and CDR2 YSLEER. V lost 6 bases and J lost 0, with 13 bases in between. The CDR3 region is CASRPEVVSTDTQYF. The CDR3 DNA sequence: TGCGCCAGCAGACCCGAGGTGGTTAGCACAGATACGCAGTATTTT.

This clonotype was observed at least ten times. The chain recombines TRBV5-4 with TRBJ1-1; TRBD1 matches at 7 bases. J gave up 4 bases and V 2 bases, and 11 bases lay outside the gene matches. This CDR3 comprises 16 residues. Germline V gene sequence: CDR1 SGHNT, CDR2 YYREEE (reference sequence). CDR3 residues: CASSFAGGRIGTEAFF. Here the CDR3 DNA reads TGTGCCAGCAGCTTTGCAGGGGGTCGAATTGGCACTGAAGCTTTCTTT.

This clonotype was found a few times. The DNA for the CDR3 is TGCAGTGCTAGACCCCGGGGGAGGGTGGACACTGAAGCTTTCTTT. The encoded protein is CSARPRGRVDTEAFF. The V gene is TRBV20-1, the J gene TRBJ1-1; TRBD1 is a possible D gene (5 bases). The CDR3 runs 15 residues. Trimming removed 2 bases from V and 3 bases from J, with 16 bases in between. Germline lookup yields CDR1 DFQATT and CDR2 SNEGSKA (reference sequence).

For this clonotype: Lacking the conserved final phenylalanine or tryptophan, this CDR3 likely reflects a read error. The chain has TRBV7-8 and TRBJ1-1, with D hard to call. V lost 3 bases and J 1 base, leaving 9 bases between the germline ends. The CDR3 is made up of 14 amino acids. The V gene's germline CDR1 is SGHVS and CDR2 FQNEAQ. CDR3 residues: CASSFTEGNTEAFS. The CDR3 nucleotides are TGTGCCAGCAGCTTTACGGAGGGGAACACTGAAGCTTTCTCT.

This clonotype has a count of ten or more. The chain employs TRBV6-5 and TRBJ2-7, with unresolved D. V lost 0 bases and J 6 bases, leaving 12 bases between the germline ends. The CDR3 has 14 residues. Germline CDR1 and CDR2: MNHEY and SVGAGI. The CDR3, as DNA: TGTGCCAGCAGTTACTCGACTGGGGTAGGCGAGCAGTACTTC. Translated, it gives CASSYSTGVGEQYF.

In this sample, this clonotype turned up many times. The chain combines TRBV7-9 with TRBJ1-1; D uncertain. V gave up 1 base and J gave up 8 bases, with 8 bases separating them. Germline CDR1 and CDR2: SEHNR and FQNEAQ (reference sequence). The CDR3 has 12 residues. The CDR3 DNA sequence: TGTGCCAGCAGCTTAGGAACTGAGGAAGCTTTCTTT. This codes for CASSLGTEEAFF.

This clonotype appeared many times. The V and J genes are TRBV5-4 and TRBJ2-7, with a possible D match to TRBD2 (5 bases). The germline V and J ends were trimmed by 4 bases and 3 bases, with 14 bases remaining between them. Looked up from germline, CDR1 is SGHNT and CDR2 is YYREEE (reference sequence). This CDR3 is built from 14 residues. The CDR3 nucleotides are TGTGCCAGCAGCCCTTACGGGGATTACTACGAGCAGTACTTC. Its protein is CASSPYGDYYEQYF.

As for this clonotype: This may arise from a read error, as a much more abundant clone is one base away. The rearrangement uses TRBV13 and TRBJ2-1, with TRBD2 matching over 7 bases. Germline V gene lookup returns CDR1 PRHDT and CDR2 FYEKMQ (reference sequence). The CDR3 runs 13 residues. J was trimmed by 12 bases and V by 2 bases; bases with no gene match: 7. Here the CDR3 DNA reads TGTGCCAGCAGCTTAAAAGGGAGGGGTGGGCAGTTCTTC. Translation gives CASSLKGRGGQFF.

This clonotype was observed many times. This chain connects TRBV28 to TRBJ2-2; D may be TRBD1 (5 bases). Trimming cost V 6 bases and J 5 bases, with 13 bases left between them. Germline V gene lookup returns CDR1 MDHEN and CDR2 SYDVKM. This CDR3 comprises 14 residues. The CDR3 nucleotides read TGTGCCAGCAGACCTCCAGGGTTAACCGGGGAGCTGTTTTTT. Encoded protein: CASRPPGLTGELFF. Complete variable domain (other parts from reference TRBV28 and TRBJ2-2): DVKVTQSSRYLVKRTGEKVFLECVQDMDHENMFWYRQDPGLGLRLIYFSYDVKMKEKGDIPEGYSVSREKKERFSLILESASTNQTSMYLCASRPPGLTGELFFGEGSRLTVL.

This clonotype was picked up many times. CDR3 DNA sequence: TGTGCCAGCAGCTTGGTGGCACCCCATGAAGCTTTCTTT. The encoded protein is CASSLVAPHEAFF. V is TRBV5-6 and J is TRBJ1-1; D unresolved. The CDR3 covers 13 residues. Deletions cut 0 bases from V and 7 bases from J, with 10 bases between. The germline gives CDR1 SGHDT, CDR2 YYEEEE.

The table lists this clonotype with many counts. Compared with germline, one end of the junction differs, possibly owing to a read error. V is TRBV4-1 and J is TRBJ2-7; D assignment may be TRBD1 or TRBD2 (5 bases each). CDR1 is MGHRA and CDR2 is YSYEKL in the germline V gene. The CDR3 length is 13 residues. The CDR3 DNA follows: TGTGCCAGCAGCCAGGGACGGACCTACGAGCAGTACTTC. Translating gives CASSQGRTYEQYF.

This clonotype was seen only a few times. The rearrangement links TRBV9 to TRBJ2-1, with 8 bases that match TRBD2. CDR1 is SGDLS, CDR2 YYNGEE, per germline. The J segment lost 2 bases and the V segment lost 3 bases, leaving 4 bases of the junction unmatched. This CDR3 is 15 amino acids long. CDR3 nucleotide sequence: TGTGCCAGCAGCGCAGCGGGAGATACCTACAATGAGCAGTTCTTC. The encoded protein is CASSAAGDTYNEQFF.

The chain carries TRBV2 and TRBJ2-5; TRBD1 might be the D (7 bases). The CDR3 runs 13 residues. V gave up 8 bases and J gave up 6 bases, with 16 bases separating them. Germline V gene sequence: CDR1 SNHLY, CDR2 FYNNEI. The CDR3 sequence: CASPQGGGKTQYF. CDR3 in DNA: TGTGCCAGCCCCCAAGGGGGCGGGAAGACCCAGTACTTC.

This clonotype appeared many times. The chain uses TRBV4-1 and TRBJ2-3, with D perhaps being TRBD1 or TRBD2 (6 bases each). This CDR3 spans 18 amino acids. Deletions cut 4 bases from V and 2 bases from J, with 22 bases between. Germline loops: CDR1 MGHRA, CDR2 YSYEKL. The CDR3 spells CASSPLSRGPSLTDTQYF. DNA of the CDR3: TGCGCCAGCAGCCCACTAAGCCGGGGGCCCTCCCTCACAGATACGCAGTATTTT.

This clonotype showed up just a few times. The genes are TRBV4-1 and TRBJ1-1; 7 positions match TRBD1. The germline V gene encodes CDR1 MGHRA and CDR2 YSYEKL. With V trimmed by 3 bases and J by 7 bases, 2 bases remained unmatched. CDR3 length: 12 amino acids. CDR3 in amino acids: CASSQGDSEAFF. CDR3 DNA sequence: TGCGCCAGCAGCCAGGGGGACAGTGAAGCTTTCTTT.

V is TRBV29-1 and J is TRBJ1-1; D call uncertain. CDR1 is SQVTM, CDR2 ANQGSEA, per germline. This CDR3 region has 12 residues. The V end was cut by 7 bases, the J end by 1 base, with 10 bases between. CDR3 nucleotides: TGCAGCGCTGTCCGGCAGAACACTGAAGCTTTCTTT. Amino acids: CSAVRQNTEAFF.

This clonotype was picked up a small number of times. The genes are TRBV7-3 and TRBJ2-1; 9 bases fit TRBD2. Germline V lookup: CDR1 SGHTA, CDR2 FQGTGA. V was clipped by 5 bases and J by 4 bases; unmatched bases: 6. The CDR3 covers 15 residues. CDR3 residues: CASSPQGLAYNEQFF. For the CDR3, the DNA is TGTGCCAGCAGCCCACAAGGACTAGCGTACAATGAGCAGTTCTTC.

This clonotype showed up just once. This chain joins TRBV5-1 and TRBJ2-6, with 8 bases aligning to TRBD1. This CDR3 comprises 15 residues. V shed 3 bases, J shed 19 bases, and the junction held 18 bases outside the gene matches. Per germline, CDR1 SGHRS and CDR2 YFSETQ. CDR3 nucleotide sequence: TGCGCCAGCAGCTCAGGGGGCTCTGGGGCCAACGTCCCAACTTTC. Its protein product is CASSSGGSGANVPTF.

The sample holds many counts of this clonotype. This chain connects TRBV29-1 to TRBJ2-6; 8 bases map to TRBD1. Germline trimming cut 6 bases from V and 0 bases from J; bases unmatched to any gene: 4. Per germline, CDR1 SQVTM and CDR2 ANQGSEA. The CDR3 spans 15 residues. The CDR3 sequence: CSVGTGSSGANVLTF. In DNA, the CDR3 is TGCAGCGTGGGGACAGGATCCTCTGGGGCCAACGTCCTGACTTTC. Filled out from reference TRBV29-1 and TRBJ2-6, the complete variable domain reads SAVISQKPSRDICQRGTSLTIQCQVDSQVTMMFWYRQQPGQSLTLIATANQGSEATYESGFVIDKFPISRPNLTFSTLTVSNMSPEDSSIYLCSVGTGSSGANVLTFGAGSRLTVL.

The rearrangement uses TRBV6-1 and TRBJ2-7, with TRBD2 matching 9 bases. The germline V gene encodes CDR1 MNHNS and CDR2 SASEGT. The CDR3 consists of 15 residues. With V trimmed by 3 bases and J by 5 bases, 8 bases remained unmatched. The CDR3 DNA follows: TGTGCCAGCAGTGAGCGGGGTCTAGCGGGAAACGAGCAGTACTTC. Residues: CASSERGLAGNEQYF.

In this sample, this clonotype turned up a few times. This chain joins TRBV2 and TRBJ2-7; TRBD2 agrees at 10 bases. Trimming at V came to 2 bases and at J to 4 bases, leaving 14 bases not matched to a gene. CDR3 length: 18 residues. Germline CDR1 SNHLY, CDR2 FYNNEI. CDR3 sequence (DNA): TGTGCCAGCAGTGAAACGTGGGCTAGCGGGAGTTTGGTTTACGAGCAGTACTTC. This translates into CASSETWASGSLVYEQYF.

This clonotype is a singleton in its sample. The final CDR3 position lacks the conserved phenylalanine or tryptophan, pointing to a likely read error. The genes are TRBV27 and TRBJ2-7; the D is unclear. In germline, CDR1 is MNHEY, CDR2 SMNVEV (reference sequence). V lost 0 bases to trimming and J lost 4 bases, with 7 bases between them. CDR3 length: 13 amino acids. In DNA, the CDR3 is TGTGCCAGCAGTTTATCGGAAAGGTACGAGCAGTACCTC. Its protein product is CASSLSERYEQYL.

This clonotype was counted only a few times. DNA of the CDR3: TGCGCCAGCAGCCAAGGACCTGAAAAGACCGGGGAGCTGTTTTTT. Translation gives CASSQGPEKTGELFF. The V call is TRBV4-3, the J call TRBJ2-2; D is unclear. This CDR3 is 15 amino acids long. Germline V CDR1 and CDR2: LGHNA, YSLEER. The ends were cut back, 1 base at V and 5 bases at J, with 11 bases in the middle.